This T cell receptor (beta chain) was retrieved from a study of identical twins. Overall study results and limits: Zero-insertion results could be subject to partial confounding by invariant MAIT and iNKT cells.

TCRdb re-called the 5' RACE reads with MiXCR, one entry per CDR3 protein. The sample holds 1.5 million to 2 million distinct CDR3 sequences, under 35% seen once. For this clonotype: The antigen is unknown.

CDR1 and CDR2 (germline): MDHEN, SYDVKM. There are 12 residues in the CDR3. The V and J ends lost 6 bases and 4 bases respectively, with 9 bases between them. V usage is TRBV28 and J usage is TRBJ1-2, with no clear D. The receptor comes from a newborn girl in good health. Material for sequencing was cord blood. In DNA, the CDR3 is TGTGCCAGCAGGCCTGGCCTCTATGGCTACACCTTC. Encoded protein: CASRPGLYGYTF.